The 5 T cell receptor beta chains reported below all come from one sample, sequenced in a study of blood T cell repertoires in COVID-19. Produced via immunoSEQ multiplex PCR; TCRdb's table is partial and in-frame only. The table has 150,000 to 200,000 clones, around three quarters seen once. Sequencing input: peripheral blood. The source is a man in his 60s with active or convalescent COVID-19.

This sequence joins TRBV28 and TRBJ2-2; 8 positions match TRBD1. CDR3 size: 17 residues. The germline V gene encodes CDR1 MDHEN and CDR2 SYDVKM. Trimming at V came to 6 bases and at J to 1 base, leaving 10 bases not matched to a gene. The CDR3 DNA follows: TGTGCCAGCAGCCCCTCGGGGACAGGCCGGAACACCGGGGAGCTGTTTTTT. Translated: CASSPSGTGRNTGELFF. Combining the CDR3 with reference TRBV28 and TRBJ2-2 gives the whole variable domain DVKVTQSSRYLVKRTGEKVFLECVQDMDHENMFWYRQDPGLGLRLIYFSYDVKMKEKGDIPEGYSVSREKKERFSLILESASTNQTSMYLCASSPSGTGRNTGELFFGEGSRLTVL.

The chain is built from TRBV2 and TRBJ1-2; TRBD1 matches at 12 bases. Germline CDR1 reads SNHLY; CDR2 reads FYNNEI. V was pared by 8 bases and J by 6 bases, with 4 bases of the junction left unmatched. The CDR3 totals 13 residues. The CDR3 loop is CASSGTGGDGYTF. The CDR3 bases are TGTGCCAGCTCCGGGACAGGGGGCGATGGCTACACCTTC.

This rearrangement joins TRBV29-1 to TRBJ2-1; perhaps TRBD2 as D (5 bases). The CDR3 has 12 amino acids. V lost 2 bases and J 8 bases, leaving 10 bases between the germline ends. Germline CDR1 and CDR2: SQVTM and ANQGSEA. The CDR3 sequence is CSVESSGDEQFF. In DNA, the CDR3 is TGCAGCGTTGAATCCAGCGGCGATGAGCAGTTCTTC.

The genes are TRBV5-1 and TRBJ1-5, with D perhaps matching TRBD1 (6 bases). The CDR3 length is 15 residues. V shed 5 bases and J shed 1 base, with 13 bases lying between them. Germline values: CDR1 SGHRS, CDR2 YFSETQ. CDR3 sequence reads: CASSPTGLSNQPQHF. CDR3 DNA sequence: TGCGCCAGCAGTCCTACAGGGTTGAGCAATCAGCCCCAGCATTTT.

This clone appeared many times. The CDR3 DNA sequence: TGTGCCAGTAGTATTCTAGCGGGAGGGTCGGGAGAGACCCAGTACTTC. Translating gives CASSILAGGSGETQYF. The chain combines TRBV19 with TRBJ2-5, with TRBD2 matching 12 bases. V lost 3 bases to trimming and J lost 4 bases; unmatched junction nucleotides: 6. CDR3 size: 16 residues. Germline V gene data show CDR1 as LNHDA and CDR2 as SQIVND (reference sequence).